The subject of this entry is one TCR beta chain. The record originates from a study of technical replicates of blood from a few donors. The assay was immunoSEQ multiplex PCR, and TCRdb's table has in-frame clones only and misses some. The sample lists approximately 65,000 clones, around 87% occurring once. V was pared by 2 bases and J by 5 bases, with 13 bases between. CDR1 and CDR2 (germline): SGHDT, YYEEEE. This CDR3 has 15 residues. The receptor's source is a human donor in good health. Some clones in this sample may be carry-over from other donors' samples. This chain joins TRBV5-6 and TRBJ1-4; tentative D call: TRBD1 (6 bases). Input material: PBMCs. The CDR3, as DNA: TGTGCCAGCAGCTTAACAGGGACATCAAATGAAAAACTGTTTTTT. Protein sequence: CASSLTGTSNEKLFF.